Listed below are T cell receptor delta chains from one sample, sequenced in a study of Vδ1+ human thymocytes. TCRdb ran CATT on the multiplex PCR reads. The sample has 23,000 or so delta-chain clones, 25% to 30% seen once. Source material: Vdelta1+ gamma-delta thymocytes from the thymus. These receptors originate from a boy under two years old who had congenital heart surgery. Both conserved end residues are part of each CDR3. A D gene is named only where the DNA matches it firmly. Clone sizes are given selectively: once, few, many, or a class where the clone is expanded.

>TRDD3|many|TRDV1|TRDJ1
TGTGCTCTTGGGGAACTAGACCTTCAGACTGGGGGTTGTTACACCGATAAACTCATCTTT
CALGELDLQTGGCYTDKLIF
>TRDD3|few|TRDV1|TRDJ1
TGTGCTCTTGGGGAACTTGGTGTGCTGGGGGATCCCGATAAACTCATCTTT
CALGELGVLGDPDKLIF
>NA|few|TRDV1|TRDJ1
TGTGCTCTTGGGGCCAACCTTCCTACCTTCTGGGGGATGGTCGCCGATAAACTCATCTTT
CALGANLPTFWGMVADKLIF
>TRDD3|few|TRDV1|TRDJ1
TGTGCTCTTGGGAACGTCGACAACTGGGGGGTCACCGATAAACTCATCTTT
CALGNVDNWGVTDKLIF
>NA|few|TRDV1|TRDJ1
TGTGCTCTTGGGCCTCGAGGGGACTTCTGCGGGGAAAGTGGCGATAAACTCATCTTT
CALGPRGDFCGESGDKLIF
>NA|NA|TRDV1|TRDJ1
TGTGCTCTTGGGGAAAGCGGATCGATAAGCGGGACCGATAAACTCATCTTT
CALGESGSISGTDKLIF
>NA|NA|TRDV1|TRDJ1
TGTGCTCTTGGGAAACGGCCCTGTAGCGGTAAACTCATCTTT
CALGKRPCSGKLIF
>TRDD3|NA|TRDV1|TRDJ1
TGTGCTCTTGGGACTCCCGGGGGGAACCTACGGGGGGATTTGACGAGAGAAGTGAGGAAAACCGATAAACTCATCTTT
CALGTPGGNLRGDLTREVRKTDKLIF
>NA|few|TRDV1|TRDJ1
TGTGCTCTTGGGGAACAGGGAATTCGTCCGGGCCCCTGGTGTACCGATAAACTCATCTTT
CALGEQGIRPGPWCTDKLIF
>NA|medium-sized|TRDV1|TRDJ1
TGTGCTCTTGGGGACGATTCCGAACTCATCTTT
CALGDDSELIF
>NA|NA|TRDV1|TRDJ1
TGTGCTCTTGGGGAAATTCAGGAAAACTACGTCTGGGGTAGAAAGAGTAACACCGATAAACTCATCTTT
CALGEIQENYVWGRKSNTDKLIF
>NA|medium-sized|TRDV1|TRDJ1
TGTGCTCTTGGGGAAACCCCTCATTTCCCCCCGTCGGATAAACTCATCTTT
CALGETPHFPPSDKLIF
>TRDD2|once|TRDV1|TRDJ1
TGTGCCCTTGGGGAACTTCCCTTCCTGCTTGAGAGCACCGATAAACTCATCTTT
CALGELPFLLESTDKLIF
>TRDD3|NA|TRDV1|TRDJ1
TGTGCTCTTGGGGAAGTACCCGGTTGGACTGGGGGATCCGATAAACTCATCTTT
CALGEVPGWTGGSDKLIF
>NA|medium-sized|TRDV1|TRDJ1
TGTGCTCTTGGGGAGCGTCGGCGTACGGATAAACTCATCTTT
CALGERRRTDKLIF
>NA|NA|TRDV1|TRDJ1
TGTGCTCTTGGGGTCCTAGGGGGGGGGTCTACATACACCGATAAACTCATCTTT
CALGVLGGGSTYTDKLIF
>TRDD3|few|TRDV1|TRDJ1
TGTGCTCTTGGGGAACCCTTCGTATTCAGGAGGACCTTCCCCCTTACTGGGGGATCCCACCCACCCGAAACCTTTTTGACCGATAAACTCATCTTT
CALGEPFVFRRTFPLTGGSHPPETFLTDKLIF
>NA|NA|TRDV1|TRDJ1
TGTGCTCTTGGGGAACTAGGCTTCCTAGGGCTGGGGGATAAACTCATCTTT
CALGELGFLGLGDKLIF
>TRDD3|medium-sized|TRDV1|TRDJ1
TGTGCTCTCCACTCCAAAGGGGGATTGTACACCGATAAACTCATCTTT
CALHSKGGLYTDKLIF
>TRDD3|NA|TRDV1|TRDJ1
TGTGCTCTTGGGGACCCCAGTCAAGCTTCCTGGGGGATGTGGTACACCGATAAACTCATCTTT
CALGDPSQASWGMWYTDKLIF
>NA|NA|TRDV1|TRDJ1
TGTGCTCTTGGGCCTACTGGTTCCTACCGTACTGGGGGGTACACCGATAAACTCATCTTT
CALGPTGSYRTGGYTDKLIF
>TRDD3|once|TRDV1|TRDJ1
TGTGCTCTTGGGGCCCCCCGAGGATACGCGGGCAAATTCATCTTT
CALGAPRGYAGKFIF
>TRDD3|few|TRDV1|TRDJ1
TGTGCTCTTGGGGAACGGGAGTTGTGGGGATATGGGACCGATAAACTCATCTTT
CALGERELWGYGTDKLIF
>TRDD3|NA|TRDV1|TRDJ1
TGTGCTCTTGGGGTAAAAGGGGTACGCCACCTGGGGGTCCTCTTCACCGATAAACTCATCTTT
CALGVKGVRHLGVLFTDKLIF
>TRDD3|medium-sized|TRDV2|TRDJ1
TGTGCCTGTCACCTGACTGGGGGAGAAAACACCGATAAACTCATCTTT
CACHLTGGENTDKLIF
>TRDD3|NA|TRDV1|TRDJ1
TGTGCTCTTGGGGGGCGAGACGGGGATACCCACACCGATAAACTCATCTTT
CALGGRDGDTHTDKLIF
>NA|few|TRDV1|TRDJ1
TGTGCTCTTGGGGTCCTCTTCCTCCAAGTACCCAATCGACCCTTCCCTACCGATAAACTCATCTTT
CALGVLFLQVPNRPFPTDKLIF
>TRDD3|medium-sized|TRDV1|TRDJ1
TGTGCTCTTGGGGAAATGGTTTCCCCACCTGGGGGGGTTTGCTACACCGATAAACTCATCTTT
CALGEMVSPPGGVCYTDKLIF
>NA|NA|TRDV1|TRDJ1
TGTGCTCTTGGGGAACGCGGCTTCCGAAGGGATCCGGAGAAACTCATCTTT
CALGERGFRRDPEKLIF